A selection of T cell receptor beta chains follows, all from one sample in a study of CD8 T cells in ankylosing spondylitis. MiXCR, run by TCRdb on the 5' RACE reads, gives a single entry per CDR3 protein. This table has around 130,000 distinct CDR3 sequences, about a tenth appearing once. The sequencing sample was made of blood, either unsorted or a sorted T cell fraction (not recorded which). The origin of the receptors is a male donor with ankylosing spondylitis or in good health (not recorded which). The CDR3 runs from the conserved cysteine through the conserved F or W. Clone size is given for some rows only: seen once, a few or many times, or a class if the clone is expanded.

V gene,J gene,clone size,CDR3 protein
TRBV7-3,TRBJ2-2,many,CASSFDRKELFF
TRBV14,TRBJ2-4,few,CASSHNRGYLAKNIQYF
TRBV19,TRBJ2-5,many,CASDSGQGTETQYF
TRBV20-1,TRBJ2-7,many,CSASGQGMEYEQYF
TRBV10-3,TRBJ2-1,-,CAISENNEQFF
TRBV27,TRBJ1-1,many,CASSLYPGVNTEAFF
TRBV12-3/TRBV12-4,TRBJ2-1,many,CASSLGRREGYNEQFF
TRBV5-1,TRBJ1-5,many,CASSLGGTGGNQPQHF
TRBV7-2,TRBJ2-7,many,CASSLVQYHSEQYF
TRBV25-1,TRBJ2-1,many,CASTPGIVQFF
TRBV7-2,TRBJ2-2,-,CASSTRTGQLFSEELFF
TRBV12-3/TRBV12-4,TRBJ1-2,many,CASTRQALRGGYTF
TRBV7-8,TRBJ1-5,few,CASSLVKNQPQHF
TRBV5-6,TRBJ1-2,many,CASSLEPRTLNYGYTF
TRBV28,TRBJ1-2,many,CASRGGVSINGYTF
TRBV20-1,TRBJ1-1,many,CSARDLGSMNTEAFF
TRBV20-1,TRBJ2-5,many,CSATRLPVETQYF
TRBV20-1,TRBJ2-4,few,CSGLPGQKNSQYF
TRBV11-2,TRBJ2-3,few,CASSSQRTGPDSTDTQYF
TRBV7-2,TRBJ1-6,few,CASSIQNSPLHF
TRBV20-1,TRBJ2-7,-,CCARDGPADSYSYEQYF
TRBV4-1,TRBJ2-3,-,CASSPPGQTDTQYF
TRBV2,TRBJ2-1,many,CASSEGREEQFF
TRBV12-3/TRBV12-4,TRBJ1-1,many,CASSSRQILF
TRBV20-1,TRBJ2-7,many,CSALRGGSNPYEQYF
TRBV18,TRBJ2-5,-,CASSPGLAGAGQETQYF
TRBV20-1,TRBJ2-1,-,CSARAQLTSGYNEQFF
TRBV7-2,TRBJ2-5,-,CASSNKETQYF
TRBV5-1,TRBJ2-1,-,CASSPLDGSFNEQFF
TRBV20-1,TRBJ2-5,many,CSAQVTSGERYQETQYF
TRBV7-2,TRBJ2-1,many,CASSGTAFNEQFF
TRBV29-1,TRBJ2-7,many,CSVHVASYEQYF
TRBV7-2,TRBJ2-2,many,CASSLGDRANTGELFF
TRBV11-1,TRBJ2-1,many,CASSLSGLAGTYNEQFF
TRBV10-3,TRBJ2-7,many,CAISDLAGGLSYEQYF